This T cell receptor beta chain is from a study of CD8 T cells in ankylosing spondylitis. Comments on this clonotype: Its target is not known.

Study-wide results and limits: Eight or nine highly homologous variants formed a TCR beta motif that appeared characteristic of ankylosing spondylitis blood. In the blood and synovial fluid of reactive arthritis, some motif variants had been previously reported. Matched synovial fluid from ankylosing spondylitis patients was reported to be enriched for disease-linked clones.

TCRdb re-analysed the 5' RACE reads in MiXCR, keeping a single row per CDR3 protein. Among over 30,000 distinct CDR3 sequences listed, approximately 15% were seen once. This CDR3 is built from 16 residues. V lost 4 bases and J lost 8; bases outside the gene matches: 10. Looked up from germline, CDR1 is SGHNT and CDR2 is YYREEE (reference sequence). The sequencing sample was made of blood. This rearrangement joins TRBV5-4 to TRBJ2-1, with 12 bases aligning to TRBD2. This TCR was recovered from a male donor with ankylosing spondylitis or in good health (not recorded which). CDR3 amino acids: CASSVPSGGAEYEQFF. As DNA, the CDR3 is TGTGCCAGCAGCGTCCCTAGCGGGGGGGCTGAGTATGAGCAGTTCTTC.